This TCR beta chain was identified in a study of blood T cell repertoires in COVID-19. Repertoires were generated with immunoSEQ multiplex PCR, while TCRdb's copy carries only in-frame clones and drops some. Here the sample spans 300,000 to 350,000 clones, approximately 85% being singletons. Recovery meant two consecutive negative NP/OP PCR tests, professional clearance, or resolved symptoms. Trimming removed 1 base from V and 2 bases from J, with 13 bases in between. The germline V gene has CDR1 SGHNT and CDR2 YENEEA. The CDR3 runs to 16 residues. The sample was PBMCs or T cells enriched from blood (not recorded which). The clonotype comes from a man between 25 and 39 years old who had recovered from COVID-19. J is TRBJ2-3 and V is TRBV11-3, with a possible D match to TRBD1 (5 bases). The CDR3 is CASSLGEKGFTDTQYF. In DNA form, the CDR3 reads TGTGCCAGCAGCTTAGGGGAAAAGGGGTTCACAGATACGCAGTATTTT.